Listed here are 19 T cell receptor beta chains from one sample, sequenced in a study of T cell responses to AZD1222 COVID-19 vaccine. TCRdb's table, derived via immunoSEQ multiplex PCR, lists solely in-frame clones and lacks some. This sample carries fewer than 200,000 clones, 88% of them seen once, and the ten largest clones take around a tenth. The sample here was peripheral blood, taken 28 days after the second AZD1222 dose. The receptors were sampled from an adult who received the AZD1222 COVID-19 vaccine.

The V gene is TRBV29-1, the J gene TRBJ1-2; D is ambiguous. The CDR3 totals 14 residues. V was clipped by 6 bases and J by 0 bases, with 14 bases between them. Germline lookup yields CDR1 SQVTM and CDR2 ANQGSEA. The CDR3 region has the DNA TGCAGCGTCCTAAAAGGGCCAGCTAACTATGGCTACACCTTC. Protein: CSVLKGPANYGYTF. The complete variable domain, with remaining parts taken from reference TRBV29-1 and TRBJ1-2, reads SAVISQKPSRDICQRGTSLTIQCQVDSQVTMMFWYRQQPGQSLTLIATANQGSEATYESGFVIDKFPISRPNLTFSTLTVSNMSPEDSSIYLCSVLKGPANYGYTFGSGTRLTVV.

In DNA, the CDR3 is TGTGCCAGCAGCAAAGGGGGAGGGGGCACTACTGATGGCTACACCTTC. Translated: CASSKGGGGTTDGYTF. The chain recombines TRBV21-1 with TRBJ1-2. TRBV21-1 is classified as a pseudogene. This CDR3 spans 16 amino acids.

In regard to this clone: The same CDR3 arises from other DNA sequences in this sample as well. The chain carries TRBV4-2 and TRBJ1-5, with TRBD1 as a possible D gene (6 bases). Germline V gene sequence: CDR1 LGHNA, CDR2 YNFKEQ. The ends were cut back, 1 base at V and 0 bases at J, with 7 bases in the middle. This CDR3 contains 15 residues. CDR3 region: CASSQGTASNQPQHF. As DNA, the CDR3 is TGTGCCAGCAGCCAAGGGACAGCTAGCAATCAGCCCCAGCATTTT.

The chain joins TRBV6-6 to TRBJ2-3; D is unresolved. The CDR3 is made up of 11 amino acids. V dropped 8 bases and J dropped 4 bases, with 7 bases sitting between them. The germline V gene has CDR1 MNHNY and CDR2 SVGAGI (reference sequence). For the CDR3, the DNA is TGTGCCAGCCTACTTGCAGATACGCAGTATTTT. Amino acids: CASLLADTQYF.

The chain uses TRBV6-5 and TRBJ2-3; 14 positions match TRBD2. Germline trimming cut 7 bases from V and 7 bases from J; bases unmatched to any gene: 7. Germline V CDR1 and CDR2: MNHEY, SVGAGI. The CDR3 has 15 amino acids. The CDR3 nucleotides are TGTGCCAGCATCTCGGGACTAGCGGGGGTAAATACGCAGTATTTT. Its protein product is CASISGLAGVNTQYF.

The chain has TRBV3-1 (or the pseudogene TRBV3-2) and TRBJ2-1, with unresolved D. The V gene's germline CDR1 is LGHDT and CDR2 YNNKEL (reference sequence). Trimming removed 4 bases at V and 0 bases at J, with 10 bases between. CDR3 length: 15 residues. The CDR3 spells CASSPQANSYNEQFF. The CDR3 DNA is TGTGCCAGCAGCCCCCAGGCCAACTCCTACAATGAGCAGTTCTTC.

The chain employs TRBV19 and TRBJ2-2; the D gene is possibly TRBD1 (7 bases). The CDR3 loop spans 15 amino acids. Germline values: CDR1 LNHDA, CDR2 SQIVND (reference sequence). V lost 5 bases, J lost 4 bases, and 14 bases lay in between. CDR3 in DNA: TGTGCCAGTAGTGGGTACAGGGGAGGCACCGGGGAGCTGTTTTTT. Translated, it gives CASSGYRGGTGELFF.

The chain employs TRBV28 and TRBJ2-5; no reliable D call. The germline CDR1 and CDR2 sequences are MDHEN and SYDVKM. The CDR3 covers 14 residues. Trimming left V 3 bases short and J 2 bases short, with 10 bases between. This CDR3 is CASSFPGRQETQYF. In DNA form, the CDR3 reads TGTGCCAGCAGTTTCCCCGGACGGCAAGAGACCCAGTACTTC.

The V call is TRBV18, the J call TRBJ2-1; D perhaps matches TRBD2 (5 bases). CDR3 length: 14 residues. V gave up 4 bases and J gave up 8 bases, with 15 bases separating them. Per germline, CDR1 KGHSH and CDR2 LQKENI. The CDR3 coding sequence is TGTGCCAGCTCACGGACTTTAGGTATGGATGAGCAGTTCTTC. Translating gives CASSRTLGMDEQFF.

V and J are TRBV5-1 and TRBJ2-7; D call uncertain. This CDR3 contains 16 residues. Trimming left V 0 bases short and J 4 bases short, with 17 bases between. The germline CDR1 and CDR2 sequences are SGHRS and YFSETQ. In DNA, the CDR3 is TGCGCCAGCAGCTTGGATTCTCTAGGACCTTCTTACGAGCAGTACTTC. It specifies CASSLDSLGPSYEQYF.

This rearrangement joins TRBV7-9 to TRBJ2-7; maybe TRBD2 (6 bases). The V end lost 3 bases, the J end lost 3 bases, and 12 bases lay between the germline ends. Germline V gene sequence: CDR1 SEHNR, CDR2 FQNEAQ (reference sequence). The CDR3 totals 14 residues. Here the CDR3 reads CASSFAQGLYEQYF. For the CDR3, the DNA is TGTGCCAGCAGCTTTGCCCAGGGACTCTACGAGCAGTACTTC.

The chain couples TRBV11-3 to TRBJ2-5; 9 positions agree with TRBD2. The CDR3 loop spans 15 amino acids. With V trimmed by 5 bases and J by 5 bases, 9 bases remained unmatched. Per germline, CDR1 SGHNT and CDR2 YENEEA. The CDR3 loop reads CASSARGGAKETQYF. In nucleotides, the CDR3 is TGTGCCAGCAGCGCCCGCGGGGGGGCGAAGGAGACCCAGTACTTC.

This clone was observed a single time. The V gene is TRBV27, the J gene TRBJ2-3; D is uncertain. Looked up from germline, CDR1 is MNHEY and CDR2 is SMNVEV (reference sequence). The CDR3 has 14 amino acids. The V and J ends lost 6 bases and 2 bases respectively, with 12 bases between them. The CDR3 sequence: CASSDRVPTDTQYF. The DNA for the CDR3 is TGTGCCAGCAGCGATCGGGTCCCCACAGATACGCAGTATTTT.

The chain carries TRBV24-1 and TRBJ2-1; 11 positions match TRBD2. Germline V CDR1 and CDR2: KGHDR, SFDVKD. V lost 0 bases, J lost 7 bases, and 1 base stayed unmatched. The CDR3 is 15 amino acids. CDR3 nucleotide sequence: TGTGCCACCAGTGATTTGGGGACTAGCGGAAATGAGCAGTTCTTC. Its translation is CATSDLGTSGNEQFF.

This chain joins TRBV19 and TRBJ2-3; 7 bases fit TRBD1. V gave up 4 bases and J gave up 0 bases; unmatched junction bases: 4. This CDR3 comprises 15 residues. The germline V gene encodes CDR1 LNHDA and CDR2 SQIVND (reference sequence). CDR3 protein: CASSTGTVSTDTQYF. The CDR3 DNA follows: TGTGCCAGTAGTACCGGGACAGTTAGCACAGATACGCAGTATTTT.

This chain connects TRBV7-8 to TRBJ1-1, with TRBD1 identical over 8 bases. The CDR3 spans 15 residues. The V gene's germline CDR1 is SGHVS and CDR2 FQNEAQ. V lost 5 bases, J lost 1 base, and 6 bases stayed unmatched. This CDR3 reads CASSPPGQENTEAFF. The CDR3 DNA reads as TGTGCCAGCAGCCCGCCGGGACAGGAGAACACTGAAGCTTTCTTT. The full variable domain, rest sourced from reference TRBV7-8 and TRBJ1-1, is GAGVSQSPRYKVAKRGQDVALRCDPISGHVSLFWYQQALGQGPEFLTYFQNEAQLDKSGLPSDRFFAERPEGSVSTLKIQRTQQEDSAVYLCASSPPGQENTEAFFGQGTRLTVV.

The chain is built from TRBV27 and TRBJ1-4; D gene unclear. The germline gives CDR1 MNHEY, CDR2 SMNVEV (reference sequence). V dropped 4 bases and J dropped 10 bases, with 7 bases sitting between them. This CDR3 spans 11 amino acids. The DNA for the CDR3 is TGTGCCAGCAGTTCCCCCCCAAAACTGTTTTTT. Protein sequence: CASSSPPKLFF.

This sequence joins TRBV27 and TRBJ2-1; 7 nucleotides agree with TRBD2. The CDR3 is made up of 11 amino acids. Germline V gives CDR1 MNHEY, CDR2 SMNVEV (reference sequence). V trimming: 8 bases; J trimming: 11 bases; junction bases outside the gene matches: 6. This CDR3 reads CASAKGTKQFF. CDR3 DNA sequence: TGTGCCAGCGCGAAGGGGACTAAGCAGTTCTTC.

The CDR3 protein is CASSQSGDIARLGTNTGELFF. CDR3 bases: TGCGCCAGCAGTCAATCGGGGGACATAGCCAGACTAGGCACGAACACCGGGGAGCTGTTTTTT. The rearrangement uses TRBV23-1 and TRBJ2-2; D is tentatively TRBD1 or TRBD2 (6 bases each). TRBV23-1 is filed as an ORF, its function uncertain. The CDR3 is 21 amino acids. Trimming removed 0 bases from V and 0 bases from J, with 23 bases in between.